Many counts were recorded for the clone carrying this T cell receptor beta chain. Antigen specificity is unknown. The data originate from a study of T cells after yellow fever vaccination. For the study at large: Low-cell-number fractions were prepared with SMART-Seq v4 Ultra Low Input.

The CDR3 runs to 12 residues. V lost 3 bases to trimming and J lost 5 bases, with 6 bases between them. Germline CDR1 reads SGDLS; CDR2 reads YYNGEE. Whole-study findings and limits: Contamination by abundant bulk-population clonotypes could be present in FACS-sorted repertoires.

Template-switching 5'RACE yielded the TCR cDNA; a universal primer site and UMIs were added in the process. TCRdb fed the 5' RACE reads into MiXCR, producing one record per CDR3 protein. The sample has 200,000 to 250,000 distinct CDR3 sequences; approximately 3.2% are singletons. Sequences were derived from CD4+ T cells sorted from PBMCs, sampled 10 days after the yellow fever booster vaccination. This sequence joins TRBV9 and TRBJ2-1, with unresolved D. This receptor was identified in a man between 18 and 35 years old who received the YFV17D yellow fever vaccine. In DNA form, the CDR3 reads TGTGCCAGCAGCGAATTCCACAATGAGCAGTTCTTC. Its protein is CASSEFHNEQFF.